This T cell receptor (beta chain) comes out of a study of blood T cell repertoires in COVID-19. Sequenced by immunoSEQ multiplex PCR; TCRdb stores in-frame clones only, minus some. This table has 230,000 or so clones, roughly 88% appearing once. Participants had their cohort set by participant-reported clinical history. Trimming stripped 3 bases from V and 0 bases from J, with 6 bases between. The CDR3 is 14 amino acids. The germline gives CDR1 MNHEY, CDR2 SMNVEV (reference sequence). The sequenced sample was PBMCs or T cells enriched from blood (not recorded which). V gene TRBV27 combines with J gene TRBJ1-5, with no clear D. This clonotype was obtained from a woman in her thirties or forties with acute COVID-19. DNA for the CDR3: TGTGCCAGCAGTTTGGTCTATAGCAATCAGCCCCAGCATTTT. Translating it yields CASSLVYSNQPQHF.